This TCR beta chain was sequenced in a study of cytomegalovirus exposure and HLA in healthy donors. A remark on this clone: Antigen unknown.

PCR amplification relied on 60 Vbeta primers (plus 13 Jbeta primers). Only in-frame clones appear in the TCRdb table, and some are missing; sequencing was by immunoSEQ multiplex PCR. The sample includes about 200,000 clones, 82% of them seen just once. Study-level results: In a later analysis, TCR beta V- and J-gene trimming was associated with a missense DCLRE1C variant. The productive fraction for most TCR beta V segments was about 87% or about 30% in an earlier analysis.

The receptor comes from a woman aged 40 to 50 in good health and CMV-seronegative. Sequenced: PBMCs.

The CDR3 reads CASSFTGTGYNEQFF. The CDR3 nucleotides are TGTGCCAGCAGCTTCACCGGGACAGGGTACAATGAGCAGTTCTTC. The rearrangement uses TRBV7-3 and TRBJ2-1; 9 positions match TRBD1. This CDR3 is 15 amino acids long. Trimming removed 3 bases from V and 4 bases from J; junction bases left unmatched: 4. CDR1 is SGHTA, CDR2 FQGTGA, per germline.